The 12 T cell receptor beta chains below were found in one sample sequenced in a study of blood T cell repertoires in COVID-19. Assay used: immunoSEQ multiplex PCR; TCRdb lists only in-frame clones, some missing. This sample has around 250,000 clones, with about four fifths found just once. The source material was peripheral blood. Source of these receptors: a man aged 25 to 45 who had recovered from COVID-19.

The chain couples TRBV7-2 to TRBJ1-4; D not certain. CDR1 is SGHTA and CDR2 is FQGNSA in the germline V gene. The ends were cut back, 5 bases at V and 11 bases at J, with 12 bases in the middle. The CDR3 has 12 residues. The CDR3 sequence: CASSPTAVKLFF. The CDR3 region has the DNA TGTGCCAGCAGCCCCACAGCCGTTAAACTGTTTTTT.

The rearrangement links TRBV6-1 to TRBJ1-3; D not certain. The CDR3 has 13 amino acids. V was pared by 2 bases and J by 4 bases, with 6 bases between. The germline V gene has CDR1 MNHNS and CDR2 SASEGT. CDR3 sequence reads: CASSEFSGNTIYF. The CDR3 nucleotides are TGTGCCAGCAGTGAATTCTCCGGAAACACCATATATTTT.

The gene calls are TRBV12-3 or TRBV12-4 and TRBJ1-1; D may be TRBD1 (6 bases). This CDR3 is 13 amino acids long. V was pared by 6 bases and J by 11 bases, with 19 bases between. The CDR3 spells CASSKGQYPEAFF. CDR3 in DNA: TGTGCCAGCAGCAAAGGACAGTACCCGGAGGCTTTCTTT.

This clone was detected once. J is TRBJ2-7 and V is TRBV5-8; 9 nucleotides align to TRBD1. V lost 5 bases to trimming and J lost 2 bases; unmatched junction nucleotides: 5. The germline V gene has CDR1 SGHTS and CDR2 YDEGEE. The CDR3 contains 14 residues. The CDR3 loop reads CASRRTGAAYEQYF. CDR3 nucleotides: TGTGCCAGCAGAAGGACAGGGGCCGCCTACGAGCAGTACTTC.

V gene TRBV3-1 (or the pseudogene TRBV3-2) combines with J gene TRBJ2-1; tentative D call: TRBD1 (5 bases). The length of the CDR3 is 14 residues. V was cut by 1 base and J by 5 bases, with 9 bases left in between. Germline values: CDR1 LGHDT, CDR2 YNNKEL (reference sequence). The CDR3: CASSQVAGNNEQFF. The DNA for the CDR3 is TGTGCCAGCAGCCAAGTCGCAGGGAACAATGAGCAGTTCTTC.

The gene calls are TRBV24-1 and TRBJ1-3; D uncertain. With 4 bases removed from V and 4 bases from J, the gap between germline ends came to 7 bases. Germline CDR1 KGHDR, CDR2 SFDVKD. The CDR3 sequence is 13 residues long. Written as DNA, the CDR3 is TGTGCCACCAGTGACCAGTACGGAAACACCATATATTTT. It codes for CATSDQYGNTIYF.

The chain has TRBV14 and TRBJ1-1, with no clear D. V lost 3 bases and J 3 bases, leaving 8 bases between the germline ends. Germline V CDR1 and CDR2: SGHDN, FVKESK. This CDR3 has 13 amino acids. CDR3 sequence (DNA): TGTGCCAGCAGCCAGGGCATTCACACTGAAGCTTTCTTT. Translating gives CASSQGIHTEAFF.

The chain couples TRBV4-1 to TRBJ2-2, with a possible D match to TRBD1 (5 bases). V lost 1 base to trimming and J lost 0 bases, with 9 bases between them. Germline CDR1 reads MGHRA; CDR2 reads YSYEKL. CDR3 length: 16 amino acids. As DNA, the CDR3 is TGCGCCAGCAGCCAAGTTCAGGGCGCGAACACCGGGGAGCTGTTTTTT. It translates to CASSQVQGANTGELFF.

This chain links TRBV12-3 or TRBV12-4 with TRBJ2-3, with TRBD1 identical over 7 bases. With 6 bases clipped from V and 5 bases from J, the junction kept 5 bases outside the gene matches. This CDR3 comprises 13 residues. In DNA, the CDR3 is TGTGCCAGCAGCGGGACAGTATTAGATACGCAGTATTTT. Protein sequence: CASSGTVLDTQYF.

This sequence joins TRBV3-1 (or the pseudogene TRBV3-2) and TRBJ2-1, with 8 bases aligning to TRBD1. Germline V gene lookup returns CDR1 LGHDT and CDR2 YNNKEL (reference sequence). This CDR3 has 16 residues. With 6 bases clipped from V and 8 bases from J, the junction kept 15 bases outside the gene matches. The CDR3 DNA reads as TGTGCCAGCAGAGAGGGGACAGGTCTTAGGCCTCATGAGCAGTTCTTC. Its protein product is CASREGTGLRPHEQFF.

The V gene is TRBV3-1 (or the pseudogene TRBV3-2), the J gene TRBJ2-3; 12 bases line up with TRBD2. The V gene's germline CDR1 is LGHDT and CDR2 YNNKEL (reference sequence). This CDR3 contains 17 residues. V was clipped by 3 bases and J by 1 base; unmatched bases: 5. CDR3 bases: TGTGCCAGCAGCCAGGCTAGCGGGGGGGCTCGCACAGATACGCAGTATTTT. This gives the protein CASSQASGGARTDTQYF.

This clone was observed a single time. This chain links TRBV7-9 with TRBJ2-1; 9 nucleotides align to TRBD1. With V trimmed by 5 bases and J by 9 bases, 8 bases remained unmatched. Germline V gene data show CDR1 as SEHNR and CDR2 as FQNEAQ (reference sequence). This CDR3 has 14 residues. The CDR3 coding sequence is TGTGCCAGCAGCCATCCTACAGGGGGCGCTGAGCAGTTCTTC. Translation gives CASSHPTGGAEQFF.